Listed below are T cell receptor beta chains from one sample, sequenced in a study of graft-versus-host responses after intestinal transplantation. TCRdb's table, derived via immunoSEQ multiplex PCR, lists solely in-frame clones and lacks some. The sample has thousands of clones, roughly 30% seen once. Sequencing was performed on alloreactive CD8+ T cells from a mixed lymphocyte reaction culture, taken before transplantation. Receptors were obtained from a human patient who was an organ donor for intestinal transplantation. The CDR3 runs from the conserved cysteine through the conserved F or W. A D gene is named only where the DNA matches it firmly. A row's size may be missing; if present it is once, few, many or a size class.

D,J,size,V,DNA,CDR3
TRBD1,TRBJ1-2,few,TRBV6-5,TGTGCCAGCAGTTCAGGGGGCGCCCAGCTGGGCACCTTC,CASSSGGAQLGTF
-,TRBJ1-2,few,TRBV28,TGTGCCACTATGGGGGCATTAGGGGATGGCTACACCTTC,CATMGALGDGYTF
-,TRBJ2-3,few,TRBV7-4,TGTGCCAGCAGCTTAGCAGCAAGCTCCACAGATACGCAGTATTTT,CASSLAASSTDTQYF
TRBD2,TRBJ2-3,-,TRBV6-1,TGTGCCAGCACAGGAGGCGGGGGATCAGATACGCAGTATTTT,CASTGGGGSDTQYF
TRBD1,TRBJ1-1,few,TRBV27,TGTGCCAGCAGCCCCTGGACAGGGGGCACCAACACTGAAGCTTTCTTT,CASSPWTGGTNTEAFF
-,TRBJ2-1,medium-sized,TRBV11-3,TGTGCCAGCACCAAATGGGGGCGAAGTTACAATGAGCAGTTCTTC,CASTKWGRSYNEQFF
-,TRBJ1-5,-,TRBV4-1,TGCGCCAGCAGCCACGGTCCGGGGTCCAGCTATAGCAATCAGCCCCAGCATTTT,CASSHGPGSSYSNQPQHF
TRBD2,TRBJ2-1,-,TRBV7-9,TGTGCCAGCAGCCCAACGGGAGGTGGGAATGAGCAGTTCTTC,CASSPTGGGNEQFF
TRBD2,TRBJ2-2,-,TRBV27,TGTGCCAGCAGTTTATGGGCTAGCGGGGGCGGGGAGCTGTTTTTT,CASSLWASGGGELFF
-,TRBJ2-7,few,TRBV7-8,TGTGCCAGCAGATATAATTCCCCGGTCGACGAGCAGTACTTC,CASRYNSPVDEQYF
-,TRBJ2-3,medium-sized,TRBV6-1,TGTGCCAGCATGTACAGGGAGACAGATACGCAGTATTTT,CASMYRETDTQYF
-,TRBJ2-5,few,TRBV28,TGTGCCAGCAGTTCAATCGGGGGTTGGCAAGAGACCCAGTACTTC,CASSSIGGWQETQYF
TRBD1,TRBJ2-7,-,TRBV6-1,TGTGCCAGCAGGGGACAGGGATTCTACGAGCAGTACTTC,CASRGQGFYEQYF
TRBD1,TRBJ2-3,-,TRBV27,TGTGCCAGCAGTTTATCCGCAGGGGGAGATACGCAGTATTTT,CASSLSAGGDTQYF
TRBD2,TRBJ2-5,-,TRBV6-6,TGTGCCAGCAGTCTAGCGGTCCAAGAGACCCAGTACTTC,CASSLAVQETQYF
-,TRBJ2-1,-,TRBV4-2,TGTGCCAGCAGCCCGGCCTTTCGGGGAGCCTACAATGAGCAGTTCTTC,CASSPAFRGAYNEQFF
TRBD1,TRBJ2-1,-,TRBV6-5,TGTGCCAGCAGCCGGGACAGTGGCCCCAATGAGCAGTTCTTC,CASSRDSGPNEQFF
-,TRBJ1-2,-,TRBV27,TGTGCCAGCAGCAGGGGAAACTATGGCTACACCTTC,CASSRGNYGYTF
-,TRBJ2-7,large,TRBV5-4,TGTGCCAGCAGCTTCCTCTCCTACGAGCAGTACTTC,CASSFLSYEQYF
TRBD1,TRBJ1-5,medium-sized,TRBV29-1,TGCAGCGGAGACAGGGGGGAAAGCAATCAGCCCCAGCATTTT,CSGDRGESNQPQHF
-,TRBJ1-4,-,TRBV9,TGTGCCAGCAGCCCCGCGGTCTCCGAAAAACTGTTTTTT,CASSPAVSEKLFF
TRBD2,TRBJ2-1,few,TRBV6-6,TGTGCCAGCAGTCGACTAGCGGGGTACAATGAGCAGTTCTTC,CASSRLAGYNEQFF
TRBD2,TRBJ2-5,-,TRBV4-3,TGCGCCAGCAGCCAAGATCTGTCTAGCGGCCCGCTAGGGGCCCAGTACTTC,CASSQDLSSGPLGAQYF
-,TRBJ2-1,few,TRBV2,TGTGCCAGTCATACAGGGCGCCTCTCCTACAATGAGCAGTTCTTC,CASHTGRLSYNEQFF